Shown below are 8 T cell receptor beta chains from a single sample sequenced in a study of blood T cell repertoires in COVID-19. Assay used: immunoSEQ multiplex PCR; TCRdb lists only in-frame clones, some missing. This sample carries about 83,000 clones, around 87% of them seen once, and the ten largest clones take around 3%. Material for sequencing was peripheral blood. These receptors all stem from a woman between 45 and 65 years old with active or convalescent COVID-19.

The V and J genes are TRBV19 and TRBJ1-1, with 9 bases lining up with TRBD1. V gave up 2 bases and J gave up 2 bases; unmatched junction bases: 6. The length of the CDR3 is 16 residues. In germline, CDR1 is LNHDA, CDR2 SQIVND (reference sequence). The CDR3 nucleotides are TGTGCCAGTAGTATAACAGGGGGCCTAACTAACACTGAAGCTTTCTTT. It codes for CASSITGGLTNTEAFF.

The gene calls are TRBV6-5 and TRBJ1-1; 8 positions agree with TRBD1. Trimming took 7 bases from V and 0 from J; bases not matched to a gene: 4. Per the germline V gene, CDR1 is MNHEY and CDR2 is SVGAGI. The length of the CDR3 is 14 residues. The chain's CDR3 is CASIAGGLNTEAFF. The CDR3 coding sequence is TGTGCCAGCATCGCAGGGGGCCTGAACACTGAAGCTTTCTTT.

This rearrangement joins TRBV11-2 to TRBJ1-4; 10 nucleotides line up with TRBD1. The germline V gene has CDR1 SGHAT and CDR2 FQNNGV. Trimming took 5 bases from V and 11 from J; bases not matched to a gene: 2. The CDR3 extends over 12 amino acids. CDR3 sequence: CASSRGQGKLFF. The CDR3 DNA is TGTGCCAGCAGCCGGGGACAGGGGAAACTGTTTTTT.

The chain joins TRBV5-1 to TRBJ2-3; tentatively, D is TRBD2 (5 bases). The germline V gene encodes CDR1 SGHRS and CDR2 YFSETQ. There are 13 residues in the CDR3. V lost 3 bases and J lost 3, with 8 bases in between. CDR3 region: CASSYSGTDTQYF. The DNA of the CDR3 is TGCGCCAGCAGCTACTCGGGAACAGATACGCAGTATTTT.

J is TRBJ2-3 and V is TRBV5-1; a possible D gene is TRBD2 (5 bases). Germline assignment: CDR1 SGHRS and CDR2 YFSETQ. The CDR3 runs 15 residues. The V end lost 4 bases, the J end lost 0 bases, and 12 bases lay between the germline ends. CDR3 DNA: TGCGCCAGCAGCCTCCCGGACTGGAGCACAGATACGCAGTATTTT. It encodes CASSLPDWSTDTQYF.

The chain is built from TRBV19 and TRBJ1-1; a possible D gene is TRBD1 (6 bases). This CDR3 has 15 amino acids. Germline-derived CDR1 and CDR2 are LNHDA and SQIVND (reference sequence). The germline V and J ends were trimmed by 5 bases and 1 base, with 14 bases remaining between them. The DNA for the CDR3 is TGTGCCAGTAGTGTTCAATTAGGGGGGAACACTGAAGCTTTCTTT. Residues: CASSVQLGGNTEAFF.

The genes are TRBV5-1 and TRBJ1-4; 8 bases agree with TRBD1. The trim removed 4 bases at V and 4 bases at J, leaving 9 bases unmatched. The germline gives CDR1 SGHRS, CDR2 YFSETQ. This CDR3 contains 16 residues. CDR3: CASSTDPQGVNEKLFF. CDR3 DNA: TGCGCCAGCAGCACCGACCCACAGGGGGTTAATGAAAAACTGTTTTTT.

This clone showed up just once. The chain combines TRBV19 with TRBJ1-2, with TRBD1 as a possible D gene (5 bases). Germline assignment: CDR1 LNHDA and CDR2 SQIVND (reference sequence). The CDR3 runs 12 residues. The V and J ends lost 3 bases and 6 bases respectively, with 8 bases between them. Here the CDR3 reads CASSIREDGYTF. The CDR3 coding sequence is TGTGCCAGTAGTATCAGGGAGGATGGCTACACCTTC.